The entry below describes one TCR beta chain. The antigen it recognizes is unknown. Base quality data are lacking; no much larger clone is found one base away. These data originate in a study of cytomegalovirus exposure and HLA in healthy donors (TCRdb year 2017). In terms of the full investigation: An earlier analysis of approximately 550 of the donors reported roughly 300 Gb of sequence data and roughly 100 million unique TCR beta sequences from about 179 million T cells. Roughly 310 gigabases of sequencing data and tens of millions of unique TCR sequences were included in an early release covering roughly 600 HLA-typed donors. Among the roughly 430 genotyped donors, more than 70% belonged to the genetic ancestry cluster associated with self-reported Caucasian donors. The aim of the study was to test whether cataloging public T cell receptors could identify signatures of past pathogen exposure. The study used immunosequencing to profile the T cell repertoires of several hundred subjects and linked those repertoires to cytomegalovirus serostatus. In addition to the first cohort of several hundred subjects, a separate validation cohort of approximately 110 different subjects was used. High-throughput TCR immunosequencing, statistical association of individual TCRs with disease status, and machine learning were combined to predict cytomegalovirus infection status. To study patterns of TCR occurrence, a later analysis re-analyzed previously published TCR beta repertoires from several hundred donors and added high-resolution HLA genotyping. In the later analysis, no new phenotypic data were used to find candidate immune exposures; instead, reliance was placed on TCR beta sequences and their occurrence across donors. In an earlier analysis of around 540 of the donors, high-throughput TCR beta sequencing was used to judge whether each TCR beta V gene segment behaved as functional or pseudogenic. Donor age, sex, ethnicity and CMV serostatus were compiled together with the repertoire data. A later genetic analysis took genome-wide SNP genotypes for about three fifths of the 666 donors and used that subset as a discovery cohort. All discovery cohort repertoires had been generated on a single sequencing platform. Both class I and class II loci were covered by HLA typing, at four-digit resolution. The number of donors typed differed by locus, with about 629-630 for A, B, C, DRB1 and DQB1, around 520 for DQA1, over 600 for DPA1, and some 440 for DPB1. A handful of DR-DQ haplotypes were handled as single units for association and clustering because linkage in the cohort was strong. Among about 410 genotyped donors of the cohort, an average of around 250,000 unique TCR beta nucleotide sequences was sequenced per donor, of which roughly 17% were non-productive. What the study reported, not specific to this receptor: A later analysis reported that several top co-occurrence clusters appeared linked to parvovirus B19, influenza, CMV and Epstein-Barr virus. A later analysis associated 17,000 or so TCR beta sequences with specific HLA alleles at a false discovery rate of 0.05. A later genetic analysis associated a missense DCLRE1C variant with V-gene and J-gene trimming of TCR beta chains, and an independent cohort replicated the association. In both the original and validation cohorts, the classifier was reported to diagnose cytomegalovirus status with high specificity and sensitivity. Sequencing depth was assumed to be roughly uniform across donors in the presence/absence analyses, though that assumption may not hold. When HLA alleles, especially DR and DQ, strongly co-occurred, attributing TCR associations to individual alleles was difficult. Correlated functional status among segregating V segments might be attributable to linkage disequilibrium, but an unknown experimental factor could not be ruled out. Across donors, most TCR sequences were observed very rarely, whereas some public TCRs were present in many individuals. It was suggested by the authors that the approach could potentially be generalized to other disease states and immunological phenotypes. Compared with equally common non-associated chains, HLA-associated TCR beta chains in a later analysis were more clonally expanded and had lower generation probabilities. In a later analysis, most CMV-associated TCR beta chains were found to appear HLA-restricted, with HLA associations seemingly driven largely by CMV exposure. The study listed 164 TCR beta chains as associated with cytomegalovirus. The only immune exposure information available for the cohort was CMV serostatus. Because counts were too low, about 17 rarely observed V segments, including chromosome 9 orphons, were excluded from the earlier analysis of 587 of the donors. An earlier analysis of approximately 600 of the donors showed that most TCR beta V segments appeared in productive rearrangements either about 90% or about 30% of the time, which broadly matched IMGT annotations. This cohort had only TCR beta chains sequenced, and the lack of alpha or paired-chain data limited which features could be detected. HLA typing was unavailable for some donors at each locus, so association tests used only the typed subset. Some IMGT-functional V segments, including TRBV6-2 and TRBV6-3, could not be distinguished by the 87-base-pair reads and were therefore excluded. Three of the identified cytomegalovirus-associated TCR beta chains were confirmed in vitro to be specific for cytomegalovirus antigens. A further reported finding was that TCR beta sequences accurately predicted the HLA-A and HLA-B alleles for most subjects in the first cohort. In a later genetic analysis, fewer N-insertions in productive TCRs were reported among donors in an Asian-associated ancestry cluster than the approximately 670-donor mean. In a later analysis, the rate of TCR association differed among HLA loci, with DRB1 alleles having the most associated TCRs and HLA-C alleles having the fewest. The sequencing pipeline was judged likely to have produced a cluster of highly shared sequence variants as a technical artifact.

In total, around 600 healthy bone marrow donors made up the cohort. At the time of sampling, every cohort member was nominally healthy, though immune exposures that went unrecorded were likely present. The donor tested CMV seronegative and was one of the 352 seronegative cohort members. A peripheral blood sample was provided by each donor, and peripheral blood mononuclear cells were used for TCR beta sequencing. Genomic DNA was extracted from the blood cell samples with the Qiagen DNeasy Blood Extraction Kit. The library relied on the immunoSEQ multiplex PCR assay. The multiplex PCR relied on a mix of 60 forward primers for TCR Vbeta segments and 13 reverse primers for TCR Jbeta segments. Amplification of the CDR3 region of rearranged TCR beta genes was performed with a multiplex PCR assay on genomic DNA. The Illumina HiSeq System was used to sequence the amplified TCR beta libraries as 87-base-pair reads. Regarding the original processing steps: Across the 700 or so repertoires, a later analysis counted some 81 million unique TCR beta chains, around 10 million of which were shared by at least two donors. A nearest-neighbor algorithm error-corrected the raw reads and collapsed the reads into unique sequences, merging closely related sequences to remove PCR and sequencing errors. CDR3 sequences were aligned to IMGT reference sequences to assign V, D and J gene segments. Each retained sequence needed at least a six-nucleotide match to both a V gene segment and a J gene segment. A rearrangement was called productive if the CDR3 had no stop codons and remained in frame with V and J, and every other rearrangement was called non-productive. Following IMGT convention, CDR3 was defined as the stretch from the second conserved V-encoded cysteine to the conserved J-encoded phenylalanine. The earlier analysis of about 530 of the donors excluded any sequence lacking an unambiguous match to a single V gene segment. An earlier analysis of approximately 590 of the donors classified V segments as functional when productive rearrangements were above 56.7% and as segregating when the standard deviation between donors was above 5%. A statistical classification framework was developed to diagnose cytomegalovirus status using the catalog of TCR beta chain sequences. In a later analysis, V and J genes were assigned by comparing TCR nucleotide sequences against IMGT/GENE-DB human TR gene sequences. In a later analysis, CDR3 sequences and most-parsimonious VDJ recombination scenarios were assigned using the TCRdist pipeline. In a later analysis, each TCR beta chain was defined by its CDR3 amino acid sequence together with its V-gene family, and reads without a unique V-gene family were excluded. To address suspected cross-contamination and a sequencing artifact, a later analysis removed approximately 590 highly shared, low-generation-probability nucleotide sequences. For each public chain, a later analysis derived a clonal expansion index from normalized ranks of inferred template counts within each repertoire. In a later analysis, generation probabilities were computed using a VDJ recombination model fitted to out-of-frame rearrangements, and the results were checked against IGoR. A later analysis scored TCR-TCR, TCR-HLA and TCR-CMV co-occurrence with hypergeometric tests, applying a repertoire-size bias correction to TCR pairs. False discovery rates were estimated in a later analysis by permuting HLA or CMV assignments 20 times. In a later analysis, co-occurring TCRs were grouped using DBSCAN, and TCRdist sequence similarity was added for clustering within HLA-allele-positive subsets. For co-occurrence clustering, repertoires with fewer than 30,000 or more than 120,000 public chains were excluded, along with four or five repertoires with anomalous nucleotide sharing. TCRdb re-hosts the immuneACCESS table, in-frame sequences only. Its copies lack some clones; in the studies checked, an unresolved V gene accounts for under half of them, and the cause for the rest is not known. The V and J calls and clone size come from that table; D and trimming were worked out from the DNA. Counted in this sample were under 150,000 clones; around 78% of them appeared once. Just under 6.5% of the sample lies in the top ten.

The CDR3 runs 13 residues from the cysteine to the phenylalanine. Here the CDR3 DNA is all that survives: 39 bases in frame from base 1. V is reduced by 4 bases and J by 1 base, leaving a spacing of 7 bases between them. Looking up the germline V gene yields CDR1 SGHAT and CDR2 FQNNGV. The sequence came from a middle-aged woman in good health and CMV-seronegative. Sequencing was performed on PBMCs. The receptor chain draws on TRBV11-2 and TRBJ2-5; the D gene is possibly TRBD1, with 6 bases matching. The DNA sequence reads TGTGCCAGCAGCTCGACAGGCCAAGAGACCCAGTACTTC. This encodes CASSSTGQETQYF. With the rest looked up from the reference TRBV11-2 and TRBJ2-5 genes rather than sequenced, the full variable domain is EAGVAQSPRYKIIEKRQSVAFWCNPISGHATLYWYQQILGQGPKLLIQFQNNGVVDDSQLPKDRFSAERLKGVDSTLKIQPAKLEDSAVYLCASSSTGQETQYFGPGTRLLVL.